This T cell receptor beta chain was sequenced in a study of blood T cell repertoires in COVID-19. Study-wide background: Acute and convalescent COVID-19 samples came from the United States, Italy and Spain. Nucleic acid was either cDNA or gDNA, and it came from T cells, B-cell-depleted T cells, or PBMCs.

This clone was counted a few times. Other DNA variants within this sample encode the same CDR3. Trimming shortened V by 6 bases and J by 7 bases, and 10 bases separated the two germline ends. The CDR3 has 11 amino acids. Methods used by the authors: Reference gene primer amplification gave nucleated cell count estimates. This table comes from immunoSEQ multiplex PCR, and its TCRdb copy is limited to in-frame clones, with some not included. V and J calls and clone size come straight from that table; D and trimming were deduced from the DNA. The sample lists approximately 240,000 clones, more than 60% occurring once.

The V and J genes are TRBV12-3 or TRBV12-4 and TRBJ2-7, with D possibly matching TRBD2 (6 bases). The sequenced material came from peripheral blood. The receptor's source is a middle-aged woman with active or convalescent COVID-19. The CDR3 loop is CASSSGGEQYF. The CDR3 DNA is TGTGCCAGCAGCTCCGGGGGTGAGCAGTACTTC.